This T cell receptor (beta chain) was captured in a study of shared clonotypes between healthy human individuals. Study observations and caveats: Generation probabilities were higher for clonotypes shared across all four sorted-subset donors than for unshared ones. Among the subsets, naive ones generally showed larger estimated richness than memory ones. The rarefaction results pointed to incomplete sorted-subset sequencing despite large depth.

CD45RO-negative, CCR7-selected cells formed the naive CD8 fraction, which excluded terminally differentiated effector memory CD45RA+ cells. Original handling: There were no quality scores in the junction-only immunoSEQ sequences, so filtering differed. TCRdb's copy holds only in-frame clones and misses some; the assay was immunoSEQ multiplex PCR. V and J calls and clone size are as listed in that table; D and trimming were resolved from the DNA. The sample holds about 2,200,000 clones; 85% to 95% are singletons and the top ten take about 1.5%. On this clone itself: Its antigen is undetermined. Distinct nucleotide sequences in the sample also encode this CDR3.

The CDR3 runs 13 residues. V was clipped by 0 bases and J by 3 bases, with 8 bases between them. Per the germline V gene, CDR1 is GTSNPN and CDR2 is SVGIG (reference sequence). This TCR came from a man aged 18 to 29 in good health. Some clones in this sample may be carry-over from other donors' samples. The specimen was naive CD8+ T cells from PBMCs. The chain recombines TRBV30 with TRBJ1-1; no reliable D call. CDR3 loop: CAWSVVGYTEAFF. The CDR3 region has the DNA TGTGCCTGGAGTGTGGTCGGCTACACTGAAGCTTTCTTT.